This T cell receptor (beta chain) was recovered during a study of T cell changes during pregnancy in multiple sclerosis. The assay was immunoSEQ multiplex PCR, and TCRdb's table has in-frame clones only and misses some. The data show around 130,000 clones, about 94% seen once. CDR1 is LNHDA, CDR2 SQIVND, per germline (reference sequence). V lost 6 bases and J lost 7, with 15 bases in between. The CDR3 sequence is 14 residues long. The receptor was isolated from a female donor with multiple sclerosis, enrolled in a pregnancy study. The specimen comprised peripheral blood, sampled before pregnancy. The gene calls are TRBV19 and TRBJ1-4; possibly TRBD1 for D (6 bases). CDR3 sequence reads: CASRDTGRAEKLFF. The CDR3 nucleotides read TGTGCCAGTAGAGACACAGGGAGGGCTGAAAAACTGTTTTTT.